These T cell receptor beta chains were read from a single sample in a study of cytomegalovirus exposure and HLA in healthy donors. Assay: immunoSEQ multiplex PCR; the TCRdb copy retains only in-frame clones and omits some. In the table there are approximately 89,000 clones, more than 70% of which are singletons. The sample consisted of PBMCs. The receptors shown here come from a man under 40 in good health and CMV-seronegative. CDR3s include the opening cysteine and the closing phenylalanine or tryptophan. The D gene is left open where the match is weak. Clone size appears in some rows only: once, few, many, or a class for an expanded clone.

v_gene	j_gene	abundance	d_gene	CDR3aa	CDR3nt
TRBV19	TRBJ1-2	-	-	CASSIDVRHYGYTF	TGTGCCAGTAGTATAGATGTGAGGCACTATGGCTACACCTTC
TRBV30	TRBJ2-1	-	-	CAWSVIGLGDNEQFF	TGTGCCTGGAGTGTAATCGGTTTGGGAGACAATGAGCAGTTCTTC
TRBV4-2	TRBJ2-1	-	TRBD2	CASNGGVAGGSSYNEQFF	TGTGCCAGCAACGGGGGAGTAGCGGGGGGGAGCTCCTACAATGAGCAGTTCTTC
TRBV7-2	TRBJ2-7	-	TRBD2	CASSQRLAGEQYF	TGTGCCAGCAGCCAGAGACTAGCGGGAGAGCAGTACTTC
TRBV6-1	TRBJ1-6	few	-	CASSEADGGSPLHF	TGTGCCAGCAGTGAAGCGGATGGCGGTTCACCCCTCCACTTT
TRBV5-1	TRBJ1-2	-	TRBD1	CASSRDRREGYTF	TGCGCCAGCAGCCGGGACAGGCGCGAGGGCTACACCTTC
TRBV4-1	TRBJ2-1	few	-	CASSQGPPYNEQFF	TGCGCCAGCAGCCAGGGGCCCCCCTACAATGAGCAGTTCTTC
TRBV11-2	TRBJ2-7	-	TRBD2	CASSFEAGENYEQYF	TGTGCCAGCAGCTTCGAGGCGGGGGAGAACTACGAGCAGTACTTC
TRBV7-9	TRBJ2-5	-	-	CASSSGLNIQETQYF	TGTGCCAGCAGCTCGGGACTGAATATACAAGAGACCCAGTACTTC
TRBV11-2	TRBJ2-7	once	TRBD2	CASSLETSGISYEQYF	TGTGCCAGCAGCTTAGAGACTAGCGGTATATCCTACGAGCAGTACTTC
TRBV10-3	TRBJ2-3	few	TRBD2	CAISARTSGGTDTQYF	TGTGCCATCAGTGCACGGACTAGCGGGGGCACAGATACGCAGTATTTT
TRBV6-1	TRBJ2-7	-	-	CASSSGTTYEQYF	TGTGCCAGCAGTTCCGGGACAACCTACGAGCAGTACTTC
TRBV10-1	TRBJ1-1	-	-	CASTESARSTEAFF	TGCGCCAGCACAGAGTCGGCACGAAGCACTGAAGCTTTCTTT
TRBV5-1	TRBJ2-7	-	-	CASSEQGSNYEQYF	TGCGCCAGCAGCGAACAGGGTTCCAACTACGAGCAGTACTTC
TRBV28	TRBJ2-5	-	TRBD1	CASRSQGSGETQYF	TGTGCCAGCAGGTCACAGGGGTCAGGGGAGACCCAGTACTTC
TRBV2	TRBJ2-6	-	TRBD1	CASRGTGPTGANVLTF	TGTGCCAGCAGAGGGACAGGCCCTACTGGGGCCAACGTCCTGACTTTC
TRBV7-9	TRBJ2-1	once	-	CASSGSHLSSSYNEQFF	TGTGCCAGCAGCGGATCCCATTTGTCTAGCAGCTACAATGAGCAGTTCTTC
TRBV4-1	TRBJ2-1	-	TRBD2	CASSLLAGRTYNEQFF	TGCGCCAGCAGCCTGTTAGCGGGGAGAACCTACAATGAGCAGTTCTTC
TRBV14	TRBJ2-7	-	-	CASGDNSYEQYF	TGTGCCAGCGGGGACAACTCCTACGAGCAGTACTTC
TRBV9	TRBJ1-1	-	-	CASSVSGNTEAFF	TGTGCCAGCAGCGTTTCAGGGAACACTGAAGCTTTCTTT
TRBV7-9	TRBJ2-7	-	-	CASRAQENYEQYF	TGTGCCAGCAGGGCCCAGGAAAATTACGAGCAGTACTTC
TRBV7-6	TRBJ2-1	-	TRBD2	CASSFAFNPGLAGISSYNEQFF	TGTGCCAGCAGCTTCGCCTTTAATCCGGGACTAGCGGGGATTAGCTCCTACAATGAGCAGTTCTTC
TRBV5-5	TRBJ2-1	-	TRBD1	CASSLSADRVSYNEQFF	TGTGCCAGCAGCTTGTCCGCGGACAGGGTGTCCTACAATGAGCAGTTCTTC
TRBV19	TRBJ1-1	-	-	CASSKEGLNTEAFF	TGTGCCAGTAGTAAGGAGGGCTTAAACACTGAAGCTTTCTTT
TRBV7-8	TRBJ1-2	-	-	CASSAEGLQGRYGYTF	TGTGCCAGCAGCGCAGAGGGGCTACAGGGCCGGTACGGCTACACCTTC
TRBV7-2	TRBJ1-5	-	-	CASSLGTGGNQPQHF	TGTGCCAGCAGCTTAGGGACTGGGGGCAATCAGCCCCAGCATTTT
TRBV5-5	TRBJ1-6	-	TRBD1	CASSPGQDNSPLHF	TGTGCCAGCAGCCCCGGACAGGACAATTCACCCCTCCACTTT
TRBV5-6	TRBJ1-5	-	-	CASSSGGGATQPQHF	TGTGCCAGCAGCTCGGGAGGGGGGGCTACTCAGCCCCAGCATTTT
TRBV27	TRBJ2-7	-	-	CASSLLSPYEQYF	TGTGCCAGCAGTTTATTATCTCCCTACGAGCAGTACTTC
TRBV7-4	TRBJ1-2	once	TRBD1	CASRRGTGVFLGNLYGYTF	TGTGCCAGCAGGAGGGGGACAGGGGTTTTCTTAGGCAACTTATATGGCTACACCTTC
TRBV19	TRBJ1-6	once	-	CASNSGEIGSYNSPLHF	TGTGCCAGTAATTCAGGGGAGATCGGCTCCTATAATTCACCCCTCCACTTT
TRBV5-6	TRBJ2-7	-	-	CASSLAGSYYEQYF	TGTGCCAGCAGCTTAGCAGGCTCCTACTACGAGCAGTACTTC
TRBV28	TRBJ1-5	-	-	CASRSQSNQPQHF	TGTGCCAGCAGGTCCCAGAGCAATCAGCCCCAGCATTTT
TRBV5-4	TRBJ1-2	-	-	CASSLGGVSGYTF	TGTGCCAGCAGCTTGGGGGGGGTCAGCGGCTACACCTTC
TRBV6-6	TRBJ2-1	-	TRBD2	CASSYAQGLGNEQFF	TGTGCCAGCAGTTACGCCCAAGGACTAGGGAATGAGCAGTTCTTC
TRBV9	TRBJ1-4	few	-	CASSSPGQEKLFF	TGTGCCAGCAGCTCACCCGGACAAGAAAAACTGTTTTTT
TRBV4-1	TRBJ2-7	-	TRBD2	CASSQAGGRDEQYF	TGCGCCAGCAGCCAAGCGGGGGGGCGGGACGAGCAGTACTTC
TRBV4-3	TRBJ1-3	-	TRBD1	CASSHGTVGNTIYF	TGCGCCAGCAGCCATGGGACAGTCGGAAACACCATATATTTT
TRBV27	TRBJ1-2	-	-	CASSFRGGRYGYTF	TGTGCCAGCAGTTTCCGCGGGGGGCGCTATGGCTACACCTTC
TRBV6-5	TRBJ2-5	few	-	CASNAGTTRETQYF	TGTGCCAGCAATGCCGGGACAACGCGGGAGACCCAGTACTTC
TRBV7-2	TRBJ2-7	once	TRBD1	CASSYPGQGPSYEQYF	TGTGCCAGCAGCTATCCGGGACAGGGGCCATCCTACGAGCAGTACTTC
TRBV29-1	TRBJ2-3	-	-	CSVGVAASTDTQYF	TGCAGCGTGGGTGTAGCGGCTAGCACAGATACGCAGTATTTT